Listed here are 30 T cell receptor beta chains from one sample, sequenced in a study of T-cell memory formation after mild COVID-19. TCRdb reprocessed the 5' RACE reads with MiXCR, giving one entry per CDR3 protein. The table includes fewer than 250,000 distinct CDR3 sequences, approximately 15% detected once. The sequencing sample was made of PBMCs or a T cell subset sorted from them (not recorded which). The receptors shown here come from an adult woman who had mild COVID-19 (a few samples of this study predate the infection). Cell type and time point are not known.

This clonotype has a handful of counts. The chain has TRBV5-1 and TRBJ2-7; 8 bases are shared with TRBD1. The CDR3 runs 14 residues. V lost 6 bases, J lost 4 bases, and 9 bases stayed unmatched. Germline V CDR1 and CDR2: SGHRS, YFSETQ. The CDR3, as DNA: TGCGCCAGCAAATCCGGGACAGGAACTTACGAGCAGTACTTC. Amino acids: CASKSGTGTYEQYF.

The rearrangement joins TRBV5-4 to TRBJ2-5; 8 bases are shared with TRBD1. Germline V gene lookup returns CDR1 SGHNT and CDR2 YYREEE (reference sequence). Trimming cost V 9 bases and J 5 bases; bases outside gene matches: 9. This CDR3 region has 13 residues. DNA of the CDR3: TGTGCCACCAGGACAGGGTGGGACGAGACCCAGTACTTC. As protein: CATRTGWDETQYF.

This clonotype has a count of ten or more. V is TRBV28 and J is TRBJ2-5; 9 bases align to TRBD2. CDR1 MDHEN and CDR2 SYDVKM come from the germline V gene. This CDR3 has 18 residues. V gave up 5 bases and J gave up 1 base; unmatched junction bases: 14. The CDR3 here is CASSLMGAAGGPQETQYF. The CDR3 DNA reads as TGTGCCAGCAGTCTTATGGGGGCGGCGGGAGGGCCCCAAGAGACCCAGTACTTC.

V gene TRBV2 combines with J gene TRBJ2-1; 7 nucleotides align to TRBD2. Germline V gives CDR1 SNHLY, CDR2 FYNNEI. The V segment lost 8 bases and the J segment 6 bases; nucleotides outside the gene matches: 13. The CDR3 runs to 15 residues. CDR3 region: CASGRGGGTSNEQFF. The CDR3, as DNA: TGTGCCAGCGGACGGGGCGGGGGTACCAGCAATGAGCAGTTCTTC.

The chain has TRBV30 and TRBJ2-7, with TRBD2 matching over 8 bases. The length of the CDR3 is 14 residues. Germline values: CDR1 GTSNPN, CDR2 SVGIG (reference sequence). The J segment lost 6 bases and the V segment lost 3 bases, leaving 10 bases of the junction unmatched. CDR3 in DNA: TGTGCCTGGAGACGGGGGGGAGTGGGTTTCGAGCAGTACTTC. The encoded protein is CAWRRGGVGFEQYF.

This sequence joins TRBV29-1 and TRBJ2-2; 8 bases agree with TRBD1. There are 13 residues in the CDR3. Looked up from germline, CDR1 is SQVTM and CDR2 is ANQGSEA. V was clipped by 6 bases and J by 7 bases; unmatched bases: 7. The CDR3 spells CSVGTGRGGELFF. The CDR3 coding sequence is TGCAGCGTCGGGACAGGACGGGGCGGGGAGCTGTTTTTT.

The CDR3 here is CASSTPGPGESGANVLTF. CDR3 in DNA: TGTGCCAGCAGCACCCCGGGACCCGGGGAGTCGGGGGCCAACGTCCTGACTTTC. This sequence joins TRBV11-2 and TRBJ2-6, with D possibly called TRBD1 or TRBD2 (5 bases each). In germline, CDR1 is SGHAT, CDR2 FQNNGV. This CDR3 contains 18 residues. Deletions cut 5 bases from V and 4 bases from J, with 21 bases between. The whole variable domain, filled in from reference TRBV11-2 and TRBJ2-6, reads EAGVAQSPRYKIIEKRQSVAFWCNPISGHATLYWYQQILGQGPKLLIQFQNNGVVDDSQLPKDRFSAERLKGVDSTLKIQPAKLEDSAVYLCASSTPGPGESGANVLTFGAGSRLTVL.

This clonotype was seen more than once but under ten times. CDR3 bases: TGTGCCAGCAGTCCGGGACAAAGGTTTAGCAATCAGCCCCAGCATTTT. This encodes CASSPGQRFSNQPQHF. The rearrangement links TRBV2 to TRBJ1-5; D possibly corresponds to TRBD1 (6 bases). The germline V gene has CDR1 SNHLY and CDR2 FYNNEI. CDR3 size: 16 residues. V lost 5 bases, J lost 0 bases, and 14 bases lay in between.

This rearrangement joins TRBV6-1 to TRBJ1-5; TRBD1 agrees at 7 bases. CDR1 and CDR2 from the germline V gene are MNHNS and SASEGT. The CDR3 length is 17 residues. V shed 4 bases, J shed 0 bases, and the junction held 9 bases outside the gene matches. CDR3 in amino acids: CASSGLGTVNSNQPQHF. CDR3 sequence (DNA): TGTGCCAGCAGTGGGCTCGGGACAGTCAATAGCAATCAGCCCCAGCATTTT.

This chain connects TRBV20-1 to TRBJ2-7; D may be TRBD2 (6 bases). V lost 6 bases, J lost 1 base, and 19 bases lay in between. CDR3 length: 15 residues. CDR1 DFQATT and CDR2 SNEGSKA come from the germline V gene (reference sequence). Here the CDR3 reads CSAPPRGTRSYEQYF. The DNA for the CDR3 is TGCAGTGCGCCACCCCGGGGGACGCGGTCCTACGAGCAGTACTTC.

This clonotype was recorded a few times. J is TRBJ1-5 and V is TRBV24-1, with unresolved D. The germline V and J ends were trimmed by 2 bases and 5 bases, with 3 bases remaining between them. The CDR3 has 12 amino acids. Germline loops: CDR1 KGHDR, CDR2 SFDVKD. Here the CDR3 reads CATSDSDQPQHF. The CDR3 DNA is TGTGCCACCAGTGATTCCGATCAGCCCCAGCATTTT.

The chain has TRBV18 and TRBJ1-2; D may be TRBD1 (6 bases). Trimming removed 2 bases from V and 1 base from J, with 11 bases in between. CDR1 is KGHSH, CDR2 LQKENI, per germline. CDR3 length: 15 amino acids. CDR3 DNA: TGTGCCAGCTCACCATTTACAGGGCGTAACTATGGCTACACCTTC. Translation: CASSPFTGRNYGYTF.

Many counts were recorded for this clonotype. The V and J genes are TRBV9 and TRBJ2-3; D gene unclear. Germline V gene lookup returns CDR1 SGDLS and CDR2 YYNGEE. This CDR3 is 14 amino acids long. V shed 0 bases and J shed 2 bases, with 7 bases lying between them. The CDR3 nucleotides read TGTGCCAGCAGCGTAGATGGGGTCACAGATACGCAGTATTTT. Its translation is CASSVDGVTDTQYF.

V is TRBV5-1 and J is TRBJ2-1; 13 positions agree with TRBD2. CDR3 size: 15 residues. CDR1 SGHRS and CDR2 YFSETQ come from the germline V gene. The V and J ends lost 5 bases and 9 bases, in that order; junction bases with no gene match: 8. CDR3 in amino acids: CASRSGLAGEGEQFF. The CDR3 DNA follows: TGCGCCAGCAGATCCGGACTAGCGGGAGAGGGTGAGCAGTTCTTC.

This clonotype was picked up a small number of times. The chain employs TRBV12-5 and TRBJ2-5; 7 bases line up with TRBD1. The CDR3 covers 15 residues. The germline gives CDR1 LGHNT, CDR2 FRNRAP. Germline trimming cut 0 bases from V and 5 bases from J; bases unmatched to any gene: 6. This CDR3 reads CASGLVQGRGETQYF. DNA of the CDR3: TGTGCTAGTGGTTTGGTACAGGGCAGGGGGGAGACCCAGTACTTC. The complete variable domain, with remaining parts taken from reference TRBV12-5 and TRBJ2-5, reads DARVTQTPRHKVTEMGQEVTMRCQPILGHNTVFWYRQTMMQGLELLAYFRNRAPLDDSGMPKDRFSAEMPDATLATLKIQPSEPRDSAVYFCASGLVQGRGETQYFGPGTRLLVL.

This clonotype was counted ten times or more. The chain uses TRBV29-1 and TRBJ2-1; possible D gene TRBD1, 6 bases. Trimming took 2 bases from V and 2 from J, leaving 10 bases between them. The CDR3 is made up of 14 amino acids. Germline V gives CDR1 SQVTM, CDR2 ANQGSEA. The CDR3: CSVEPRDTYNEQFF. The CDR3 bases are TGCAGCGTTGAACCCAGGGACACCTACAATGAGCAGTTCTTC.

The rearrangement uses TRBV7-8 and TRBJ2-1; 9 bases align to TRBD2. The V and J ends lost 5 bases and 2 bases, in that order; junction bases with no gene match: 7. From germline, CDR1 is SGHVS and CDR2 FQNEAQ. There are 16 residues in the CDR3. CDR3 protein: CASSLGGGGTYNEQFF. Written as DNA, the CDR3 is TGTGCCAGCAGCCTAGGCGGGGGGGGAACCTACAATGAGCAGTTCTTC.

V and J are TRBV5-1 and TRBJ1-2, with D tentatively TRBD1 (6 bases). Trimming pared 4 bases from V and 4 bases from J, leaving 11 bases between. The V gene's germline CDR1 is SGHRS and CDR2 YFSETQ. This CDR3 region has 13 residues. CDR3 region: CASSLGQLYGYTF. The DNA of the CDR3 is TGCGCCAGCAGCCTTGGACAGCTCTATGGCTACACCTTC.

This chain's CDR3 is CVRWGGDYGYTF. The CDR3 DNA reads as TGTGTACGCTGGGGGGGTGACTATGGCTACACCTTC. The chain links TRBV12-3 or TRBV12-4 to TRBJ1-2, with TRBD1 as a possible D gene (5 bases). CDR3 size: 12 residues.

This clonotype appeared a few times. The chain couples TRBV5-1 to TRBJ1-4; no reliable D call. The ends were cut back, 3 bases at V and 7 bases at J, with 16 bases in the middle. The CDR3 contains 15 residues. Germline V gives CDR1 SGHRS, CDR2 YFSETQ. CDR3 region: CASSSLPDGGEKLFF. The CDR3 nucleotides read TGCGCCAGCAGCTCGCTTCCCGATGGAGGTGAAAAACTGTTTTTT.

In this sample, this clonotype turned up a few times. The chain has TRBV5-6 and TRBJ2-4, with D hard to call. This CDR3 comprises 16 residues. V lost 0 bases and J 0 bases, leaving 10 bases between the germline ends. The V gene's germline CDR1 is SGHDT and CDR2 YYEEEE. The CDR3 bases are TGTGCCAGCAGCTTGGCCGGTGAACTAGCCAAAAACATTCAGTACTTC. Translation: CASSLAGELAKNIQYF.

The chain has TRBV9 and TRBJ2-1; 11 bases match TRBD1. This CDR3 comprises 15 residues. J gave up 7 bases and V 2 bases, and 5 bases lay outside the gene matches. Germline V CDR1 and CDR2: SGDLS, YYNGEE. The CDR3 spells CASSVRTGGENEQFF. Here the CDR3 DNA reads TGTGCCAGCAGCGTTCGGACAGGGGGCGAGAATGAGCAGTTCTTC. Combining the CDR3 with reference TRBV9 and TRBJ2-1 gives the whole variable domain DSGVTQTPKHLITATGQRVTLRCSPRSGDLSVYWYQQSLDQGLQFLIQYYNGEERAKGNILERFSAQQFPDLHSELNLSSLELGDSALYFCASSVRTGGENEQFFGPGTRLTVL.

The V and J genes are TRBV6-5 and TRBJ1-2; 9 bases map to TRBD1. CDR1 and CDR2 (germline): MNHEY, SVGAGI. CDR3 size: 15 residues. The trim removed 5 bases at V and 4 bases at J, leaving 8 bases unmatched. The CDR3 reads CASSPSGTGIYGYTF. CDR3 nucleotide sequence: TGTGCCAGCAGTCCTTCCGGGACAGGGATCTATGGCTACACCTTC.

The DNA of the CDR3 is TGTGCCAGCAGGGCATCCGGGACGGATGAGCAGTTCTTC. Residues: CASRASGTDEQFF. The chain combines TRBV7-9 with TRBJ2-1; either TRBD1 or TRBD2 may fit D (5 bases each). CDR1 and CDR2 from the germline V gene are SEHNR and FQNEAQ (reference sequence). The CDR3 has 13 amino acids. Between the trimmed V and J ends, which lost 6 bases and 8 bases, there was a span of 14 bases.

The chain is built from TRBV19 and TRBJ1-2, with D possibly being TRBD1 (5 bases). CDR3 length equals 15 residues. Germline V CDR1 and CDR2: LNHDA, SQIVND (reference sequence). V was trimmed by 5 bases and J by 7 bases, leaving 20 bases between them. CDR3 in amino acids: CASSESDRASIGYTF. As DNA, the CDR3 is TGTGCCAGTAGTGAGAGCGACAGAGCCTCGATTGGCTACACCTTC.

The chain links TRBV7-9 to TRBJ2-5, with TRBD2 matching 9 bases. The germline V gene has CDR1 SEHNR and CDR2 FQNEAQ (reference sequence). The CDR3 covers 16 residues. J gave up 4 bases and V 7 bases, and 13 bases lay outside the gene matches. CDR3 DNA sequence: TGTGCCAGCAACCGGGGGATAGCGGGAGTTGGAGAGACCCAGTACTTC. Amino acids: CASNRGIAGVGETQYF.

The J gene is TRBJ1-5, the V gene TRBV12-3 or TRBV12-4; TRBD1 might be the D (5 bases). This CDR3 contains 15 residues. V dropped 3 bases and J dropped 0 bases, with 9 bases sitting between them. For the CDR3, the DNA is TGTGCCAGCAGTTTGAAGGGGCTTAGCAATCAGCCCCAGCATTTT. Translation: CASSLKGLSNQPQHF.

This chain links TRBV9 with TRBJ2-2; 12 positions match TRBD2. The CDR3 runs to 16 residues. V dropped 2 bases and J dropped 6; count of bases not matched to a gene: 5. The germline gives CDR1 SGDLS, CDR2 YYNGEE. This CDR3 is CASSVGLAGAAGELFF. The CDR3 bases are TGTGCCAGCAGCGTGGGACTAGCGGGCGCCGCCGGGGAGCTGTTTTTT.

This clonotype has ten or more counts. V and J are TRBV12-3 or TRBV12-4 and TRBJ2-7; TRBD2 matches 12 bases. This CDR3 is 15 amino acids long. The J segment lost 4 bases and the V segment lost 6 bases, leaving 7 bases of the junction unmatched. CDR3 amino acids: CASSPRTSGTYEQYF. CDR3 in DNA: TGTGCCAGCAGCCCTCGGACTAGCGGGACTTACGAGCAGTACTTC.

This clonotype is medium-sized in the sample. The V and J genes are TRBV25-1 and TRBJ2-5; maybe TRBD1 (6 bases). Deletions cut 4 bases from V and 5 bases from J, with 8 bases between. CDR1 and CDR2 from the germline V gene are MGHDK and SYGVNS. The CDR3 consists of 12 residues. The CDR3 coding sequence is TGTGCCAGCAGTGGACAGGTGGAGACCCAGTACTTC. It is translated as CASSGQVETQYF. Filled out from reference TRBV25-1 and TRBJ2-5, the complete variable domain reads EADIYQTPRYLVIGTGKKITLECSQTMGHDKMYWYQQDPGMELHLIHYSYGVNSTEKGDLSSESTVSRIRTEHFPLTLESARPSHTSQYLCASSGQVETQYFGPGTRLLVL.